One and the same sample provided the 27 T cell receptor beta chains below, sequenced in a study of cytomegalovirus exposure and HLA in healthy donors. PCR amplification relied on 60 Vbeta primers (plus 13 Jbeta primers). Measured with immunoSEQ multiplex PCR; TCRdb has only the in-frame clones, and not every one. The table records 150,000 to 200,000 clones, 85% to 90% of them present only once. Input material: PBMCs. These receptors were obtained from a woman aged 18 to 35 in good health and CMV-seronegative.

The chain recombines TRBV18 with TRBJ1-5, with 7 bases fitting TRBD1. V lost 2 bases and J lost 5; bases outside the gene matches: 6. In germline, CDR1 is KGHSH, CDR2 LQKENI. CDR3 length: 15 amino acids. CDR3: CASSPFRGPYQPQHF. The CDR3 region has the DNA TGTGCCAGCTCACCATTTAGGGGGCCCTATCAGCCCCAGCATTTT.

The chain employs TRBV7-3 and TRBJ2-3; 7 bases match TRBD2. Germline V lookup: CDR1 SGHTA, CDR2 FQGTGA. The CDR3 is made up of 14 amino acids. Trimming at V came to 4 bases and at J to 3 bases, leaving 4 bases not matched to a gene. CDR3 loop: CASSWGLPTDTQYF. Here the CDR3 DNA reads TGTGCCAGCAGCTGGGGACTACCGACAGATACGCAGTATTTT. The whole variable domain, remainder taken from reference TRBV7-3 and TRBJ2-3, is GAGVSQTPSNKVTEKGKYVELRCDPISGHTALYWYRQSLGQGPEFLIYFQGTGAADDSGLPNDRFFAVRPEGSVSTLKIQRTERGDSAVYLCASSWGLPTDTQYFGPGTRLTVL.

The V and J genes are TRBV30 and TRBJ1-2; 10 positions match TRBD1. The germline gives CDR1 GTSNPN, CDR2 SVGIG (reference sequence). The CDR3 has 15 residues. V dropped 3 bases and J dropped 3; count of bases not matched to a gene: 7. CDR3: CAWRAPGQGYYGYTF. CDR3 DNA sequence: TGTGCCTGGAGAGCCCCGGGACAGGGGTACTATGGCTACACCTTC.

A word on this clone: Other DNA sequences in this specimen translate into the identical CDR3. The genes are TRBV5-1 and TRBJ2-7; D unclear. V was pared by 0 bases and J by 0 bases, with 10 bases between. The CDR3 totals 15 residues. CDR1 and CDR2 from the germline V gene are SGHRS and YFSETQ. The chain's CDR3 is CASSLVGGHSYEQYF. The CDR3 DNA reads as TGCGCCAGCAGCTTGGTTGGCGGCCACTCCTACGAGCAGTACTTC.

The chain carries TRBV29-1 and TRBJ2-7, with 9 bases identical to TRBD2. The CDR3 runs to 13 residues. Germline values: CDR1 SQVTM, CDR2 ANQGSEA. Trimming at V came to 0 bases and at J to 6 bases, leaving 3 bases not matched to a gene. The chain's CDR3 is CSVEEAGGSEQYF. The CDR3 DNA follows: TGCAGCGTTGAAGAAGCGGGAGGATCCGAGCAGTACTTC.

The CDR3, as DNA: TGTGCTAGCTTACAGGGAAACACCGGGGAGCTGTTTTTT. Its translation: CASLQGNTGELFF. The V gene is TRBV7-7, the J gene TRBJ2-2; D may be TRBD1 (6 bases). CDR3 size: 13 residues. From germline, CDR1 is SSHAT and CDR2 FNYEAQ (reference sequence). The whole variable domain, remainder taken from reference TRBV7-7 and TRBJ2-2, is GAGVSQSPRYKVTKRGQDVTLRCDPISSHATLYWYQQALGQGPEFLTYFNYEAQPDKSGLPSDRFSAERPEGSISTLTIQRTEQRDSAMYRCASLQGNTGELFFGEGSRLTVL.

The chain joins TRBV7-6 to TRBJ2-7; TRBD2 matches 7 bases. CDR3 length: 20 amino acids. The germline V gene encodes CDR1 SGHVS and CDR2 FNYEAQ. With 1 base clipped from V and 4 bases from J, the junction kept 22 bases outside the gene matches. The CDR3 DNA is TGTGCCAGCAGCTTAGTGGCGGGGGTGGAATCGGGGAATTTTGTTTACGAGCAGTACTTC. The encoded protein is CASSLVAGVESGNFVYEQYF. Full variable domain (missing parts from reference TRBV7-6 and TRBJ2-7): GAGVSQSPRYKVTKRGQDVALRCDPISGHVSLYWYRQALGQGPEFLTYFNYEAQQDKSGLPNDRFSAERPEGSISTLTIQRTEQRDSAMYRCASSLVAGVESGNFVYEQYFGPGTRLTVT.

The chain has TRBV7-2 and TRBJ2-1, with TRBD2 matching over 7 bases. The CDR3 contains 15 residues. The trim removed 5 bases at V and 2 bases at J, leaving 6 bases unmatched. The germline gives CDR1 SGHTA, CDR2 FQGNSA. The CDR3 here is CASSPRDYPYNEQFF. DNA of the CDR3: TGTGCCAGCAGCCCCCGGGACTACCCCTACAATGAGCAGTTCTTC.

Written as DNA, the CDR3 is TGCAGTGCCGCCGCAGGGGAGCCCCAGCATTTT. It specifies CSAAAGEPQHF. The genes are TRBV20-1 and TRBJ1-5; TRBD1 might be the D (6 bases). Looked up from germline, CDR1 is DFQATT and CDR2 is SNEGSKA (reference sequence). The CDR3 totals 11 residues. With 6 bases removed from V and 8 bases from J, the gap between germline ends came to 11 bases.

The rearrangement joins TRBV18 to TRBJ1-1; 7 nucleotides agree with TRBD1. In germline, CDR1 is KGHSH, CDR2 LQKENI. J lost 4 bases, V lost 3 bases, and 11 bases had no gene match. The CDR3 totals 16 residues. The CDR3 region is CASSPNRGGLGTEAFF. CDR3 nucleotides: TGTGCCAGCTCACCTAACAGGGGCGGTCTGGGCACTGAAGCTTTCTTT.

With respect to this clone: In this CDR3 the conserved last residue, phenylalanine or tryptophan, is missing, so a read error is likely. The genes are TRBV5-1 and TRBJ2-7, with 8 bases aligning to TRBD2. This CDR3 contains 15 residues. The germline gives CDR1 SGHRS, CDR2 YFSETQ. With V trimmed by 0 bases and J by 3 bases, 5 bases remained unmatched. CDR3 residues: CASSLDGGRYYEQYL. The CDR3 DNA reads TGCGCCAGCAGCTTGGACGGCGGGAGGTACTACGAGCAGTACCTC.

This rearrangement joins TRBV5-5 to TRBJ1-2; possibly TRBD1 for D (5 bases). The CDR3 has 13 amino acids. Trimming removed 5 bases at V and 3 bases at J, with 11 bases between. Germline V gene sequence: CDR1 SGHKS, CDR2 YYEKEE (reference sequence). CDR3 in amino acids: CASSTWGDYGYTF. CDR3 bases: TGTGCCAGCAGTACCTGGGGGGACTATGGCTACACCTTC.

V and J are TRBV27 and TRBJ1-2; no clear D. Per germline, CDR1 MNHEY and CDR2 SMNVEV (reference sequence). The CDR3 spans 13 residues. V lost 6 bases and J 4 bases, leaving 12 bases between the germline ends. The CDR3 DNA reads TGTGCCAGCAGGGTCCAGGAGGGCTATGGCTACACCTTC. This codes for CASRVQEGYGYTF.

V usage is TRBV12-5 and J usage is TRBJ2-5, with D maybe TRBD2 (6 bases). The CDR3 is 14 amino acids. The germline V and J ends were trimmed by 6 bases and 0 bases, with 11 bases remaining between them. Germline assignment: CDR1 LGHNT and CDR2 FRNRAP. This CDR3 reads CASGPSVYQETQYF. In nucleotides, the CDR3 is TGTGCTAGTGGGCCTAGCGTGTACCAAGAGACCCAGTACTTC.

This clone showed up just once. The CDR3 sequence is CASSYASGQNQPQHF. The CDR3 nucleotides read TGTGCCAGCAGTTACGCGTCAGGGCAAAATCAGCCCCAGCATTTT. The J gene is TRBJ1-5, the V gene TRBV6-5, with D possibly TRBD1 on 5 matching bases. The germline V gene encodes CDR1 MNHEY and CDR2 SVGAGI. This CDR3 spans 15 amino acids. Trimming removed 2 bases from V and 4 bases from J, with 12 bases in between.

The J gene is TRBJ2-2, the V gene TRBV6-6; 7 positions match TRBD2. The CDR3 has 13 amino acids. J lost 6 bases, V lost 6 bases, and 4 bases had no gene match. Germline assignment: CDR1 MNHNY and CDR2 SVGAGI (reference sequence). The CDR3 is CASSPRGAGELFF. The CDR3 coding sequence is TGTGCCAGCAGCCCCCGGGGGGCCGGGGAGCTGTTTTTT.

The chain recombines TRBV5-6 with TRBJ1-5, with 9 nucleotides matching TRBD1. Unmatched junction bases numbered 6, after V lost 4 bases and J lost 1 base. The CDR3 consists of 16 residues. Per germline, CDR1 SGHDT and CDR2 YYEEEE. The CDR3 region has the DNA TGTGCCAGCAGCCGCTGGGACAGGGAGAGCAATCAGCCCCAGCATTTT. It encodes CASSRWDRESNQPQHF.

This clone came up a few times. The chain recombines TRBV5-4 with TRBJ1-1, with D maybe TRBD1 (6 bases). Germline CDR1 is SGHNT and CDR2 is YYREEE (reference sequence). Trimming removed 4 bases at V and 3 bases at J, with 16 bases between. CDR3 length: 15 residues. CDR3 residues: CASSEGQGSHTEAFF. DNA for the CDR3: TGTGCCAGCAGCGAAGGCCAGGGGTCACACACTGAAGCTTTCTTT.

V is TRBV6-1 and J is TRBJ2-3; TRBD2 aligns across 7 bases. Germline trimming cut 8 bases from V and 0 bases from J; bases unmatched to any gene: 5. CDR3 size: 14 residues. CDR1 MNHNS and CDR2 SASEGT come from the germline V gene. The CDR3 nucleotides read TGTGCCAGCCTGGCGGGAGTTAGCACAGATACGCAGTATTTT. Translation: CASLAGVSTDTQYF.

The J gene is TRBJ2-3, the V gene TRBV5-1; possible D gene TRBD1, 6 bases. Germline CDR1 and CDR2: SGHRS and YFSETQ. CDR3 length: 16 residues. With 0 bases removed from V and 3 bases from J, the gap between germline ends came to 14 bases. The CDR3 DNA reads TGCGCCAGCAGCTTGGGGGGGACATGGGGGACAGATACGCAGTATTTT. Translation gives CASSLGGTWGTDTQYF.

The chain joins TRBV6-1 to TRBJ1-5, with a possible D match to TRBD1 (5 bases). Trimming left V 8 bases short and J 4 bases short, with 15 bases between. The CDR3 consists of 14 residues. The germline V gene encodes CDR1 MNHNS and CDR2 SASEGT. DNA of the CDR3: TGTGCCAGCGGCAGGGCCAGTTTGAATCAGCCCCAGCATTTT. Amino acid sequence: CASGRASLNQPQHF.

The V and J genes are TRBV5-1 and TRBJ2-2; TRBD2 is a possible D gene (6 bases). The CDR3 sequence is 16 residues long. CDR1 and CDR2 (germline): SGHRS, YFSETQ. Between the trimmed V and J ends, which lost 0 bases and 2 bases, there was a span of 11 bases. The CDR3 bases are TGCGCCAGCAGCTTGGTTCCGGGGGTAAACACCGGGGAGCTGTTTTTT. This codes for CASSLVPGVNTGELFF.

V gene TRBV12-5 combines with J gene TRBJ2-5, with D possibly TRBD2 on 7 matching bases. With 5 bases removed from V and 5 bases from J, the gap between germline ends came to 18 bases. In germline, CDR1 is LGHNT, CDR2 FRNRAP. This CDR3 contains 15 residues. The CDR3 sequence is CASGPSVGGPETQYF. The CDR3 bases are TGTGCTAGTGGTCCCTCGGTGGGGGGGCCGGAGACCCAGTACTTC. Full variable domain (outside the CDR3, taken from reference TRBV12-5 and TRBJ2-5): DARVTQTPRHKVTEMGQEVTMRCQPILGHNTVFWYRQTMMQGLELLAYFRNRAPLDDSGMPKDRFSAEMPDATLATLKIQPSEPRDSAVYFCASGPSVGGPETQYFGPGTRLLVL.

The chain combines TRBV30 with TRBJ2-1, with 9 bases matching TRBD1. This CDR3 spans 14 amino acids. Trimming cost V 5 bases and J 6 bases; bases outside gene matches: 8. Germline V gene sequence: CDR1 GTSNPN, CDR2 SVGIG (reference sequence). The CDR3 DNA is TGTGCCTGGGGTCGAGACAGGGGGATCAATGAGCAGTTCTTC. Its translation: CAWGRDRGINEQFF.

CDR3 sequence: CASSEGTDYGYTF. Here the CDR3 DNA reads TGTGCCAGCAGTGAAGGGACAGACTATGGCTACACCTTC. V gene TRBV2 combines with J gene TRBJ1-2; TRBD1 might be the D (6 bases). This CDR3 contains 13 residues. V was cut by 1 base and J by 3 bases, with 6 bases left in between. CDR1 and CDR2 (germline): SNHLY, FYNNEI.

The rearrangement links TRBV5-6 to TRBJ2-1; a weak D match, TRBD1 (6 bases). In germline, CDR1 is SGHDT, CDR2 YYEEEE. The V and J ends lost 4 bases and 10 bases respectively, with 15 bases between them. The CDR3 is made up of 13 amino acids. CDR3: CASSREGVGEQFF. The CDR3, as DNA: TGTGCCAGCAGCCGAGAGGGGGTCGGGGAGCAGTTCTTC.

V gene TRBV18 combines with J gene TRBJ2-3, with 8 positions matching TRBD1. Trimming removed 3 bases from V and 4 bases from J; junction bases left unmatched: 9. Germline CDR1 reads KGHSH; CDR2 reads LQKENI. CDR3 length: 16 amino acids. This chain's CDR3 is CASSPTGTGDADTQYF. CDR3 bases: TGTGCCAGCTCACCTACCGGGACAGGAGATGCAGATACGCAGTATTTT.